These T cell receptor beta chains were read from a single sample in a study of T cell repertoires in cytomegalovirus infection. TCRdb re-called the reads with MiXCR, one entry per CDR3 protein. The sample has about 570,000 distinct CDR3 sequences; 40% are singletons. No antigens are known for them. This specimen was cultured PBMCs, taken from culture after CMV antigen stimulation. The origin of the receptors is a human donor in good health (CMV status not recorded). Some clones in this sample may be carry-over from other donors' samples. The CDR3 runs from the conserved cysteine through the conserved F or W. A D gene is named only where the DNA matches it firmly. Clone sizes are given selectively: once, few, many, or a class where the clone is expanded.

V gene	clone size	J gene	D gene	CDR3 DNA	CDR3 protein
TRBV11-2	.	TRBJ2-7	.	TGTGCCAGCACCGCAACAGGCTCCTACGAGCAGTACTTC	CASTATGSYEQYF
TRBV15	.	TRBJ2-3	.	TGTGCCACCAGCGGACCCGGGCGTGGGACGCAGTATTTT	CATSGPGRGTQYF
TRBV6-1	few	TRBJ1-4	.	TGTGCCAGCAGTGAAGGGTGGGCCGGCGAAAAACTGTTTTTT	CASSEGWAGEKLFF
TRBV2	once	TRBJ2-3	.	TGTGCCAGCACGAGGGAAGATACGCAGTATTTT	CASTREDTQYF
TRBV7-9	.	TRBJ1-4	TRBD1	TGTGCCAGCAGCTACGGGACAGGGGAAAAACTGTTTTTT	CASSYGTGEKLFF
TRBV7-2	few	TRBJ2-2	TRBD2	TGTGCCGGGGGGTTGCGGGAGGGCCGCACCGGGGAGCTGTTTTTT	CAGGLREGRTGELFF
TRBV7-2	few	TRBJ2-7	TRBD2	TGTGCCAGCAGCCTCCGACCGGGACTAGTAACCCACGAGCAGTACTTC	CASSLRPGLVTHEQYF
TRBV9	.	TRBJ1-4	TRBD1	TGTGCCAGCAGCAACGTCCAGGGGGCCGGTGAAAAACTGTTTTTT	CASSNVQGAGEKLFF
TRBV6-1	few	TRBJ1-4	.	TGTGCCAGCAGTGTCGCCGGGGCCCCCTATAATGAAAAACTGTTTTTT	CASSVAGAPYNEKLFF
TRBV7-2	few	TRBJ1-1	.	TGTGCCAGCAGCACACACCTGGGAGCGAACACTGAAGCTTTCTTT	CASSTHLGANTEAFF
TRBV7-8	medium-sized	TRBJ2-4	.	TGTGCCAGCAGCCTAAGAGGGGTAGCCAAAAACATTCAGTACTTC	CASSLRGVAKNIQYF
TRBV5-1	few	TRBJ2-2	TRBD2	TGCGCCAGCAGCTACGGGACTAGTTTCACCGGGGAGCTGTTTTTT	CASSYGTSFTGELFF
TRBV7-2	.	TRBJ2-1	TRBD2	TGTGCCAGCAGCTCGACTAGCTCATTCCTCAATGAGCAGTTCTTC	CASSSTSSFLNEQFF
TRBV7-1	.	TRBJ2-4	TRBD1	TGTGCCAGCAGCCTCCGACAGGGAAAAGCCAAAAACATTCAGTACTTC	CASSLRQGKAKNIQYF
TRBV11-2	.	TRBJ2-1	TRBD2	TGTGCCAGCAGCTTTCGCGGGAGCTATGAGCAGTTCTTC	CASSFRGSYEQFF
TRBV6-6	few	TRBJ2-5	.	TGTGCCAGCAGTTACAGGGGAGAGGGATCCCAGTACTTC	CASSYRGEGSQYF
TRBV11-2	.	TRBJ2-7	.	TGTGCCAGCAGCTTACGTGCGTCAGCACTCTACGAGCAGTACTTC	CASSLRASALYEQYF
TRBV6-1	.	TRBJ1-1	.	TGTGCCAGCATGGACAAGACTGAAGCTTTCTTT	CASMDKTEAFF
TRBV5-6	.	TRBJ2-3	TRBD1	TGTGCCAGCAGCTTGTTTAGACGGGACAGGGGGCCCTCCTCAAGCACAGATACGCAGTATTTT	CASSLFRRDRGPSSSTDTQYF
TRBV7-6	.	TRBJ2-1	.	TGTGCCAGCAGCCCCGGAGGGGAGGTCTACAATGAGCAGTTCTTC	CASSPGGEVYNEQFF
TRBV30	.	TRBJ1-2	TRBD1	TGTGCCTGGAGTCCGAACAGGGGAAACTATGGCTACACCTTC	CAWSPNRGNYGYTF
TRBV12-3/TRBV12-4	few	TRBJ2-2	.	TGTGCCGTAACCCGGGGGCCGAACACCGGGGAGCTGTTTTTT	CAVTRGPNTGELFF
TRBV6-2/TRBV6-3	few	TRBJ1-1	.	TGTGCCAGCAGTTACTCGAGTCGGACTTTGAACACTGAAGCTTTCTTT	CASSYSSRTLNTEAFF
TRBV2	.	TRBJ1-5	.	TGTGCCAGCAGTGGAGACGGTCAGCCCCAGCATTTT	CASSGDGQPQHF
TRBV7-4	.	TRBJ2-7	TRBD2	TGTGCCAGCAGCACGAAGCGGGAGGGCCTGGGCGAGCAGTACTTC	CASSTKREGLGEQYF
TRBV12-3/TRBV12-4	.	TRBJ2-3	TRBD1	TGTGCCAGCAGTCAGACAGGGGGCACAGATACGCAGTATTTT	CASSQTGGTDTQYF
TRBV12-3/TRBV12-4	.	TRBJ2-3	.	TGTGCCAGCAGTTTTGGGGGGGCTATTACAGATACGCAGTATTTT	CASSFGGAITDTQYF
TRBV7-6	.	TRBJ1-2	.	TGTGCCAGCAGCTCCACCCGGGGGTCTCACTATGGCTACACCTTC	CASSSTRGSHYGYTF
TRBV20-1	once	TRBJ2-7	.	TGCAGTGCTGCTAGCCCCCGGGTAACCATCTACGAGCAGTACTTC	CSAASPRVTIYEQYF
TRBV7-2	many	TRBJ2-3	.	TGTGCCAGCAGCCCCACAGCGGGCCGGGATACGCAGTATTTT	CASSPTAGRDTQYF
TRBV6-5	.	TRBJ1-5	.	TGTGCCAGCAGTTACCCGTTTAGAGGGGCCCGTACTTGGGATCAGCCCCAGCATTTT	CASSYPFRGARTWDQPQHF
TRBV5-1	.	TRBJ2-1	TRBD2	TGCGCCAGCAGCTCTAGCGGGGGGGCATCCTACAATGAGCAGTTCTTC	CASSSSGGASYNEQFF
TRBV7-2	many	TRBJ1-2	.	TGTGCCAGCAGCTTAATGACTACGGGCCTCTATGGCTACACCTTC	CASSLMTTGLYGYTF
TRBV4-2	.	TRBJ2-4	.	TGTGCCAGCAGCCAGATCCTCAGGGGATTGTCCAAAAACATTCAGTACTTC	CASSQILRGLSKNIQYF
TRBV24-1	.	TRBJ2-4	.	TGTGCCACCAGTGATGCTGAGAACATTCAGTACTTC	CATSDAENIQYF
TRBV25-1	.	TRBJ1-2	.	TGTGCCAGCAGTGAACAGGGGCCGAGCTATGGCTACACCTTC	CASSEQGPSYGYTF
TRBV28	.	TRBJ2-5	.	TGTGCCAGCAGTTTATTCCAGTGGACAGCGCAAGAGACCCAGTACTTC	CASSLFQWTAQETQYF
TRBV5-6	.	TRBJ2-7	.	TGTGCCAGCAGCTTGGGGGACCCACGCTACGAGCAGTACTTC	CASSLGDPRYEQYF
TRBV7-2	.	TRBJ2-1	.	TGTGCCAGCAGCCTAGGCTCAGACTCCCCGTTCTTC	CASSLGSDSPFF
TRBV7-8	.	TRBJ1-1	.	TGTGCCAGCAGCTTAGCAGGAGAAGCTTTCTTT	CASSLAGEAFF
TRBV5-1	.	TRBJ1-1	.	TGCGCCAGCAGCTTGAGGGCAGTGAACACTGAAGCTTTCTTT	CASSLRAVNTEAFF
TRBV7-2	.	TRBJ1-4	.	TGTGCCAGCAGCCGCCAGTCGACTAATGAAAAACTGTTTTTT	CASSRQSTNEKLFF
TRBV7-2	many	TRBJ1-2	TRBD1	TGTGCCAGCAGCTGGGAAAGGACAGGTCCGGGCGGCTACACCTTC	CASSWERTGPGGYTF
TRBV7-6	.	TRBJ2-7	TRBD1	TGTGCCAGCAGCTTCTCCGGGACAGGCAACTCCTACGAGCAGTACTTC	CASSFSGTGNSYEQYF
TRBV28	.	TRBJ1-2	.	TGTGCCAGCAGTTTATGGCCTCAGGGGTTGGGGACCTTC	CASSLWPQGLGTF
TRBV7-9	few	TRBJ1-6	.	TGTGCCAGCAGCTTGAGGGGTGGGAGCAATTCACCCCTCCACTTT	CASSLRGGSNSPLHF
TRBV20-1	.	TRBJ2-3	TRBD2	TGCAGTGCTCCCACTAGCGGGGGAGGCACAGATACGCAGTATTTT	CSAPTSGGGTDTQYF
TRBV12-3/TRBV12-4	.	TRBJ2-3	.	TGTGCCAGCAGCCCAGGACATCGAGGGGCAGATACGCAGTATTTT	CASSPGHRGADTQYF
TRBV11-2	many	TRBJ2-7	.	TGTGCCAGCCTCCGTGAGGGGCTTGGGGGGGAGCAGTACTTC	CASLREGLGGEQYF
TRBV6-5	.	TRBJ1-1	.	TGTGCCAGCAGTTACTCCCCTGGGCAGTACACTGAAGCTTTCTTT	CASSYSPGQYTEAFF
TRBV20-1	once	TRBJ2-3	.	TGCAGTGCTACCAGGGACACAGATACGCAGTATTTT	CSATRDTDTQYF
TRBV5-1	.	TRBJ2-3	TRBD2	TGCGCCAGCAGCATCGGAGCGGGGGGCAAGGGGGATACGCAGTATTTT	CASSIGAGGKGDTQYF
TRBV5-6	.	TRBJ1-1	.	TGTGCCAGCAGCTTCCTATCGGGGGGTCGGGACACTGAAGCTTTCTTT	CASSFLSGGRDTEAFF
TRBV7-6	few	TRBJ2-5	.	TGTGCCAGCAGCCTGGATCCTATCGGTGGGACCCAGTACTTC	CASSLDPIGGTQYF
TRBV7-2	few	TRBJ2-7	.	TGTGCCAGCGGGCCTGGGGGCCCAATCTCCTACGAGCAGTACTTC	CASGPGGPISYEQYF
TRBV7-2	.	TRBJ1-6	TRBD1	TGTGCCAGCAACACGGGACAGCAAAATTCACCCCTCCACTTT	CASNTGQQNSPLHF
TRBV6-1	.	TRBJ1-1	.	TGTGCCAGCAGTGAAGGAATAGTTACTGAAGCTTTCTTT	CASSEGIVTEAFF
TRBV12-3/TRBV12-4	.	TRBJ2-2	TRBD1	TGTGCCAGCACCCTACCGGGACAGGAAACCGGGGAGCTGTTTTTT	CASTLPGQETGELFF
TRBV7-6	.	TRBJ2-1	TRBD2	TGTGCCAGCAGCCCCGGACTAGTTTATGCCTACAATGAGCAGTTCTTC	CASSPGLVYAYNEQFF
TRBV10-3	.	TRBJ2-3	TRBD2	TGTGCCATCAGCAAGACTAGCGGGAGCAGGGGCACAGATACGCAGTATTTT	CAISKTSGSRGTDTQYF